These 30 T cell receptor beta chains originate from one sample sequenced in a study of blood T cell repertoires in COVID-19. Here immunoSEQ multiplex PCR was the method, and the copy in TCRdb shows in-frame clones only, minus some. The sample contains 200,000 to 250,000 clones, roughly 86% of which appear only once. The sequencing sample was made of PBMCs or T cells enriched from blood (not recorded which). Source of these receptors: a woman aged 25-40 years with acute COVID-19.

This clone is a singleton in its sample. The chain is built from TRBV5-1 and TRBJ1-2, with D tentatively TRBD1 (6 bases). Per the germline V gene, CDR1 is SGHRS and CDR2 is YFSETQ. Trimming removed 1 base at V and 6 bases at J, with 13 bases between. This CDR3 spans 14 amino acids. The CDR3 DNA follows: TGCGCCAGCAGCTTGTTGCGGGGGGCGAATGGCTACACCTTC. Encoded protein: CASSLLRGANGYTF.

V gene TRBV6-5 combines with J gene TRBJ2-2; the D gene is possibly TRBD2 (7 bases). Germline CDR1 and CDR2: MNHEY and SVGAGI. Trimming removed 0 bases at V and 3 bases at J, with 11 bases between. The CDR3 is made up of 16 amino acids. As DNA, the CDR3 is TGTGCCAGCAGTTACTCGGCGGGGGCGTACACCGGGGAGCTGTTTTTT. Its translation is CASSYSAGAYTGELFF.

The genes are TRBV4-1 and TRBJ1-3; maybe TRBD1 (6 bases). Germline-derived CDR1 and CDR2 are MGHRA and YSYEKL. This CDR3 has 16 residues. V was pared by 1 base and J by 5 bases, with 15 bases between. CDR3 bases: TGCGCCAGCAGCCAAGCCACAGGGACGATGAGAAACACCATATATTTT. Translation: CASSQATGTMRNTIYF.

The chain carries TRBV12-3 or TRBV12-4 and TRBJ1-2, with D unresolved. The V gene lost 4 bases and the J gene lost 5 bases, with 8 bases spanning the gap. The CDR3 contains 12 residues. The CDR3 coding sequence is TGTGCCAGCAGTTCGACTGCTTATGGCTACACCTTC. It codes for CASSSTAYGYTF.

This sequence joins TRBV3-1 (or the pseudogene TRBV3-2) and TRBJ2-1; no reliable D call. V was trimmed by 4 bases and J by 6 bases, leaving 16 bases between them. Germline V gene data show CDR1 as LGHDT and CDR2 as YNNKEL (reference sequence). CDR3 size: 15 residues. The DNA of the CDR3 is TGTGCCAGCAGCCCCCGGGTCACCCCGAGCAATGAGCAGTTCTTC. Its translation: CASSPRVTPSNEQFF.

The chain employs TRBV10-1 and TRBJ2-7; 7 bases agree with TRBD1. Germline V gene lookup returns CDR1 WNHNN and CDR2 SYGVQD (reference sequence). After removal of 2 bases from V and 5 bases from J, the junction contained 12 bases not matched to a gene. CDR3 size: 16 residues. The CDR3 sequence is CASSEEGIGGMDEQYF. The CDR3 coding sequence is TGCGCCAGCAGTGAGGAGGGGATAGGGGGCATGGACGAGCAGTACTTC.

The gene calls are TRBV7-2 and TRBJ1-2; 11 nucleotides line up with TRBD1. Germline V gene data show CDR1 as SGHTA and CDR2 as FQGNSA. The CDR3 has 15 amino acids. With V trimmed by 2 bases and J by 5 bases, 4 bases remained unmatched. CDR3 nucleotide sequence: TGTGCCAGCAGCTTAATGGGGGACAGGGGGTATGGCTACACCTTC. This encodes CASSLMGDRGYGYTF.

The rearrangement uses TRBV18 and TRBJ1-2; D unclear. Germline values: CDR1 KGHSH, CDR2 LQKENI. The CDR3 sequence is 14 residues long. Deletions cut 0 bases from V and 7 bases from J, with 12 bases between. The CDR3 sequence: CASSPPYREGGYTF. The CDR3 DNA reads TGTGCCAGCTCACCACCTTATAGGGAGGGTGGCTACACCTTC.

V is TRBV18 and J is TRBJ1-2; 8 nucleotides line up with TRBD1. The trim removed 2 bases at V and 4 bases at J, leaving 12 bases unmatched. The CDR3 runs to 17 residues. From germline, CDR1 is KGHSH and CDR2 LQKENI. The CDR3 nucleotides read TGTGCCAGCTCACCAAATCTCCGGACAGGGCGCCTCTATGGCTACACCTTC. Protein sequence: CASSPNLRTGRLYGYTF.

V usage is TRBV11-2 and J usage is TRBJ1-2; D unresolved. Trimming removed 4 bases at V and 8 bases at J, with 11 bases between. CDR1 is SGHAT and CDR2 is FQNNGV in the germline V gene. The CDR3 spans 12 residues. The CDR3 sequence: CASSSPPGGYTF. The CDR3 bases are TGTGCCAGCAGCTCCCCCCCGGGAGGCTACACCTTC.

The chain uses TRBV6-5 and TRBJ2-7; TRBD1 might be the D (6 bases). The CDR3 consists of 14 residues. The germline V and J ends were trimmed by 7 bases and 0 bases, with 13 bases remaining between them. CDR1 MNHEY and CDR2 SVGAGI come from the germline V gene. CDR3 bases: TGTGCCAGCACCCTGACAGGTTCCTCCTACGAGCAGTACTTC. It translates to CASTLTGSSYEQYF.

The CDR3 region has the DNA TGTGCCAGCAGTTACTCTTACGAGCAGTACTTC. Protein product: CASSYSYEQYF. The J gene is TRBJ2-7, the V gene TRBV12-3 or TRBV12-4, with no clear D. CDR3 length equals 11 residues. V lost 4 bases and J 4 bases, leaving 5 bases between the germline ends.

The chain couples TRBV11-3 to TRBJ2-5; TRBD2 agrees at 7 bases. The J segment lost 5 bases and the V segment lost 1 base, leaving 10 bases of the junction unmatched. Germline CDR1 reads SGHNT; CDR2 reads YENEEA. This CDR3 comprises 16 residues. CDR3: CASSLGTRGFPETQYF. For the CDR3, the DNA is TGTGCCAGCAGCTTAGGGACGCGGGGGTTCCCGGAGACCCAGTACTTC.

CDR3 amino acids: CAWSVNGGTDTQYF. As DNA, the CDR3 is TGTGCCTGGAGTGTAAACGGGGGCACAGATACGCAGTATTTT. The chain has TRBV30 and TRBJ2-3; D may be TRBD2 (5 bases). CDR3 length equals 14 residues. V was shortened by 0 bases and J by 1 base, with 8 bases between the two germline ends. The V gene's germline CDR1 is GTSNPN and CDR2 SVGIG (reference sequence).

The rearrangement uses TRBV11-2 and TRBJ2-2; 7 nucleotides align to TRBD1. Per germline, CDR1 SGHAT and CDR2 FQNNGV. This CDR3 is built from 16 residues. After removal of 5 bases from V and 2 bases from J, the junction contained 8 bases not matched to a gene. CDR3 coding DNA: TGTGCCAGCAGCACCCGACAGGGTAGTAACACCGGGGAGCTGTTTTTT. This sequence encodes CASSTRQGSNTGELFF.

The chain links TRBV5-5 to TRBJ1-1; D is possibly TRBD1 (6 bases). The ends were cut back, 4 bases at V and 5 bases at J, with 18 bases in the middle. The CDR3 length is 15 residues. Germline V gives CDR1 SGHKS, CDR2 YYEKEE (reference sequence). The CDR3 region is CASSPLLQGRTEAFF. CDR3 sequence (DNA): TGTGCCAGCAGCCCTCTTCTCCAGGGGCGGACTGAAGCTTTCTTT.

In the case of this clone: A junction boundary mismatches the germline segment, possibly from a read error. The V and J genes are TRBV9 and TRBJ2-2, with 12 nucleotides matching TRBD2. CDR1 and CDR2 (germline): SGDLS, YYNGEE. The CDR3 spans 16 residues. CDR3 region: CASRLTSGGSPGELFF. The CDR3 DNA follows: TGTGCCAGCAGGTTGACTAGCGGGGGTTCACCCGGCGAGCTGTTTTTT. Supplemented by reference TRBV9 and TRBJ2-2, the full variable domain reads DSGVTQTPKHLITATGQRVTLRCSPRSGDLSVYWYQQSLDQGLQFLIQYYNGEERAKGNILERFSAQQFPDLHSELNLSSLELGDSALYFCASRLTSGGSPGELFFGEGSRLTVL.

This clone came up once. The chain joins TRBV7-8 to TRBJ2-3; 7 positions agree with TRBD2. The germline CDR1 and CDR2 sequences are SGHVS and FQNEAQ. V was clipped by 0 bases and J by 4 bases; unmatched bases: 7. The CDR3 consists of 16 residues. The CDR3 coding sequence is TGTGCCAGCAGCTTAGCAGGACTAGTAATATCAGATACGCAGTATTTT. Translating it yields CASSLAGLVISDTQYF. Supplemented by reference TRBV7-8 and TRBJ2-3, the full variable domain reads GAGVSQSPRYKVAKRGQDVALRCDPISGHVSLFWYQQALGQGPEFLTYFQNEAQLDKSGLPSDRFFAERPEGSVSTLKIQRTQQEDSAVYLCASSLAGLVISDTQYFGPGTRLTVL.

The rearrangement uses TRBV7-9 and TRBJ1-1, with D maybe TRBD1 (6 bases). Looked up from germline, CDR1 is SEHNR and CDR2 is FQNEAQ (reference sequence). This CDR3 region has 16 residues. Trimming took 0 bases from V and 3 from J, leaving 14 bases between them. The CDR3 sequence is CASSLAGYRDDTEAFF. CDR3 in DNA: TGTGCCAGCAGCTTAGCTGGGTACAGGGATGACACTGAAGCTTTCTTT.

This clone was recorded only once. V and J are TRBV6-5 and TRBJ2-1, with TRBD1 identical over 8 bases. The germline CDR1 and CDR2 sequences are MNHEY and SVGAGI. The CDR3 is made up of 13 amino acids. V was pared by 4 bases and J by 12 bases, with 8 bases of the junction left unmatched. The CDR3 DNA sequence: TGTGCCAGCAGTTTGACAGGGGTGTCGGGGCAGTTCTTC. Its translation is CASSLTGVSGQFF.

This clone was seen just once. This sequence joins TRBV12-3 or TRBV12-4 and TRBJ1-5; 9 positions agree with TRBD1. This CDR3 has 13 amino acids. Trimming took 5 bases from V and 7 from J; bases not matched to a gene: 3. As DNA, the CDR3 is TGTGCCAGCAGTGGGGACAGGGCCCAGCCCCAGCATTTT. This codes for CASSGDRAQPQHF.

This clone was found a few times. The chain carries TRBV7-2 and TRBJ1-4; TRBD1 agrees at 10 bases. Germline V CDR1 and CDR2: SGHTA, FQGNSA. V lost 3 bases, J lost 8 bases, and 6 bases stayed unmatched. The CDR3 length is 15 residues. For the CDR3, the DNA is TGTGCCAGCAGCTTTGCGGGACAGGGGTACGAAAAACTGTTTTTT. This gives the protein CASSFAGQGYEKLFF. Variable domain in full (rest from reference TRBV7-2 and TRBJ1-4): GAGVSQSPSNKVTEKGKDVELRCDPISGHTALYWYRQSLGQGLEFLIYFQGNSAPDKSGLPSDRFSAERTGGSVSTLTIQRTQQEDSAVYLCASSFAGQGYEKLFFGSGTQLSVL.

The V gene is TRBV6-2 or TRBV6-3, the J gene TRBJ1-5; D call uncertain. With 5 bases removed from V and 2 bases from J, the gap between germline ends came to 13 bases. Germline loops: CDR1 MNHEY, CDR2 SVGEGT. The CDR3 length is 15 residues. CDR3 amino acids: CASSLLLGGNQPQHF. CDR3 in DNA: TGTGCCAGCAGTCTCCTTTTGGGCGGCAATCAGCCCCAGCATTTT.

In this sample, this clone turned up once. The chain combines TRBV5-1 with TRBJ1-1, with TRBD1 matching over 9 bases. The CDR3 sequence is 16 residues long. The junction had 8 bases not matched to a gene; V was cut back by 0 bases and J by 5 bases. Per germline, CDR1 SGHRS and CDR2 YFSETQ. For the CDR3, the DNA is TGCGCCAGCAGCTTGGCCCGGGACAGGGTTAATACTGAAGCTTTCTTT. Protein product: CASSLARDRVNTEAFF.

The chain couples TRBV11-3 to TRBJ2-2, with unresolved D. Germline CDR1 reads SGHNT; CDR2 reads YENEEA. The CDR3 is made up of 12 amino acids. Between the trimmed V and J ends, which lost 5 bases and 3 bases, there was a span of 4 bases. The CDR3 protein is CASSSDTGELFF. The CDR3 region has the DNA TGTGCCAGCAGCAGCGACACCGGGGAGCTGTTTTTT.

This sequence joins TRBV5-6 and TRBJ1-1; D perhaps matches TRBD1 (6 bases). Trimming pared 1 base from V and 1 base from J, leaving 11 bases between. The CDR3 has 15 amino acids. Germline V lookup: CDR1 SGHDT, CDR2 YYEEEE. CDR3 loop: CASSLLATGNTEAFF. The CDR3 bases are TGTGCCAGCAGCTTGTTGGCGACAGGGAACACTGAAGCTTTCTTT.

V usage is TRBV18 and J usage is TRBJ2-7; 7 bases match TRBD1. This CDR3 region has 13 residues. Germline V CDR1 and CDR2: KGHSH, LQKENI. Trimming took 8 bases from V and 3 from J; bases not matched to a gene: 7. In DNA, the CDR3 is TGTGCCAGCACCCGGGGACAGAACTACGAGCAGTACTTC. As protein: CASTRGQNYEQYF.

The chain links TRBV9 to TRBJ2-7; 7 bases fit TRBD1. The V segment lost 1 base and the J segment 1 base; nucleotides outside the gene matches: 2. This CDR3 comprises 14 residues. CDR1 and CDR2 from the germline V gene are SGDLS and YYNGEE. The CDR3 region is CASSVSGGSYEQYF. In DNA, the CDR3 is TGTGCCAGCAGCGTATCAGGGGGTTCCTACGAGCAGTACTTC.

The rearrangement joins TRBV5-6 to TRBJ1-2; D gene ambiguous. The CDR3 has 12 residues. The V gene's germline CDR1 is SGHDT and CDR2 YYEEEE. The germline V and J ends were trimmed by 4 bases and 8 bases, with 12 bases remaining between them. The CDR3 sequence: CASSLDSGGYTF. CDR3 nucleotide sequence: TGTGCCAGCAGCCTCGATTCGGGAGGCTACACCTTC.

J is TRBJ1-3 and V is TRBV10-3, with D perhaps TRBD1 (5 bases). CDR1 and CDR2 (germline): ENHRY, SYGVKD. The CDR3 is made up of 14 amino acids. With 8 bases removed from V and 1 base from J, the gap between germline ends came to 12 bases. Written as DNA, the CDR3 is TGTGCCATCGGAGGGACCCTTTCTGGAAACACCATATATTTT. Its translation: CAIGGTLSGNTIYF.